The 11 T cell receptor beta chains listed next were all sequenced from one sample in a study of T cell changes during pregnancy in multiple sclerosis. The data were produced by immunoSEQ multiplex PCR, yet TCRdb's version contains in-frame clones alone and is incomplete. The data hold just under 80,000 clones, with around 93% observed a single time. The sample consisted of peripheral blood, taken in the first trimester of pregnancy. All receptors come from a female donor with multiple sclerosis, enrolled in a pregnancy study.

The rearrangement links TRBV27 to TRBJ2-7; D is possibly TRBD2 (6 bases). The germline V gene has CDR1 MNHEY and CDR2 SMNVEV (reference sequence). The CDR3 loop spans 11 amino acids. V was trimmed by 8 bases and J by 3 bases, leaving 8 bases between them. The CDR3 protein is CASRGGYEQYF. As DNA, the CDR3 is TGTGCCAGCCGGGGAGGCTACGAGCAGTACTTC.

The chain is built from TRBV15 and TRBJ1-1, with D tentatively TRBD1 (5 bases). Per the germline V gene, CDR1 is LNHNV and CDR2 is YYDKDF (reference sequence). The V gene lost 2 bases and the J gene lost 0 bases, with 7 bases spanning the gap. This CDR3 is 14 amino acids long. In nucleotides, the CDR3 is TGTGCCACCAGCAGACAGACAGTGAACACTGAAGCTTTCTTT. It codes for CATSRQTVNTEAFF. Looking up the rest from reference TRBV15 and TRBJ1-1 gives the full variable domain: DAMVIQNPRYQVTQFGKPVTLSCSQTLNHNVMYWYQQKSSQAPKLLFHYYDKDFNNEADTPDNFQSRRPNTSFCFLDIRSPGLGDTAMYLCATSRQTVNTEAFFGQGTRLTVV.

The chain has TRBV7-3 and TRBJ2-3; 10 bases are a match to TRBD2. This CDR3 is built from 15 residues. Germline V gene sequence: CDR1 SGHTA, CDR2 FQGTGA. V shed 5 bases and J 4 bases; nucleotides not matched to a gene: 6. DNA of the CDR3: TGTGCCAGCAGCCCACTAGCGGGGAGCGCAGATACGCAGTATTTT. Translation gives CASSPLAGSADTQYF.

V gene TRBV15 combines with J gene TRBJ2-5; 7 bases line up with TRBD2. Germline loops: CDR1 LNHNV, CDR2 YYDKDF (reference sequence). The CDR3 spans 15 residues. The trim removed 1 base at V and 2 bases at J, leaving 4 bases unmatched. The DNA of the CDR3 is TGTGCCACCAGCAGAGGGAAGCGGGATCAAGAGACCCAGTACTTC. Translating gives CATSRGKRDQETQYF.

The chain links TRBV7-6 to TRBJ2-3, with D tentatively TRBD1 (6 bases). Germline V gene sequence: CDR1 SGHVS, CDR2 FNYEAQ. This CDR3 has 15 residues. V shed 5 bases and J shed 1 base, with 13 bases lying between them. As DNA, the CDR3 is TGTGCCAGCAGCCCGGGCAGGGGAGGCACAGATACGCAGTATTTT. Its translation is CASSPGRGGTDTQYF.

The V and J genes are TRBV14 and TRBJ2-5, with 7 positions matching TRBD1. The J segment lost 5 bases and the V segment lost 8 bases, leaving 14 bases of the junction unmatched. Germline CDR1 is SGHDN and CDR2 is FVKESK. The CDR3 loop spans 15 amino acids. The CDR3 loop reads CASSILDRVMETQYF. In DNA, the CDR3 is TGTGCCAGCTCTATCCTCGACAGGGTCATGGAGACCCAGTACTTC.

V usage is TRBV9 and J usage is TRBJ2-5, with D possibly being TRBD2 (5 bases). The V gene's germline CDR1 is SGDLS and CDR2 YYNGEE. The CDR3 sequence is 12 residues long. V gave up 4 bases and J gave up 5 bases, with 9 bases separating them. CDR3 sequence (DNA): TGTGCCAGCAGCTTAAGAGGGGAGACCCAGTACTTC. Amino acids: CASSLRGETQYF. The whole variable domain, remainder taken from reference TRBV9 and TRBJ2-5, is DSGVTQTPKHLITATGQRVTLRCSPRSGDLSVYWYQQSLDQGLQFLIQYYNGEERAKGNILERFSAQQFPDLHSELNLSSLELGDSALYFCASSLRGETQYFGPGTRLLVL.

Regarding this clone: Other nucleotide sequences in the sample specify the same CDR3. This chain uses TRBV7-3 with TRBJ2-3, with 7 bases lining up with TRBD2. CDR3 length: 15 amino acids. Germline assignment: CDR1 SGHTA and CDR2 FQGTGA. V lost 0 bases to trimming and J lost 0 bases; unmatched junction nucleotides: 0. DNA for the CDR3: TGTGCCAGCAGCTTAACTAGCGGGAGCACAGATACGCAGTATTTT. This codes for CASSLTSGSTDTQYF. Complete variable domain (other parts from reference TRBV7-3 and TRBJ2-3): GAGVSQTPSNKVTEKGKYVELRCDPISGHTALYWYRQSLGQGPEFLIYFQGTGAADDSGLPNDRFFAVRPEGSVSTLKIQRTERGDSAVYLCASSLTSGSTDTQYFGPGTRLTVL.

This chain connects TRBV9 to TRBJ2-2; D uncertain. The CDR3 length is 12 residues. Germline CDR1 reads SGDLS; CDR2 reads YYNGEE. The ends were cut back, 1 base at V and 7 bases at J, with 5 bases in the middle. The CDR3 sequence: CASSVRVGELFF. CDR3 coding DNA: TGTGCCAGCAGCGTACGGGTCGGGGAGCTGTTTTTT.

The rearrangement joins TRBV18 to TRBJ1-1, with D possibly being TRBD1 (6 bases). Germline V CDR1 and CDR2: KGHSH, LQKENI. The V end lost 2 bases, the J end lost 2 bases, and 15 bases lay between the germline ends. The length of the CDR3 is 16 residues. CDR3 loop: CASSPGGSGTNTEAFF. Here the CDR3 DNA reads TGTGCCAGCTCACCAGGCGGTTCCGGGACAAACACTGAAGCTTTCTTT.

This chain connects TRBV18 to TRBJ2-1, with D possibly matching TRBD1 (6 bases). CDR1 and CDR2 from the germline V gene are KGHSH and LQKENI. With 0 bases removed from V and 6 bases from J, the gap between germline ends came to 12 bases. The CDR3 spans 15 residues. CDR3 nucleotides: TGTGCCAGCTCACCACCCACAGGGCGAGGCAATGAGCAGTTCTTC. Translation gives CASSPPTGRGNEQFF.